This TCR beta chain was observed in a study of T cells in Graves' hyperthyroidism and ophthalmopathy. Researchers amplified the TCR beta CDR3 regions from RNA transcripts. When the TCR CDR3 underwent first-round RT-PCR, the HTBI primer set was used. TCRdb independently ran MiXCR on the multiplex PCR reads; one entry per CDR3 protein. In the table there are some 320,000 distinct CDR3 sequences, about an eighth of which are singletons. The CDR3 runs to 14 residues. CDR1 SNHLY and CDR2 FYNNEI come from the germline V gene. V was cut by 1 base and J by 4 bases, with 10 bases left in between. Many counts were recorded for this clonotype. PBMCs came from more than 9 ml fresh peripheral blood.

The receptor's source is a woman in her 40s with Graves' ophthalmopathy. Material: blood. The gene calls are TRBV2 and TRBJ1-2; D uncertain. The CDR3 protein is CASSEVGVTYGYTF. The CDR3, as DNA: TGTGCCAGCAGTGAAGTGGGAGTTACCTATGGCTACACCTTC.